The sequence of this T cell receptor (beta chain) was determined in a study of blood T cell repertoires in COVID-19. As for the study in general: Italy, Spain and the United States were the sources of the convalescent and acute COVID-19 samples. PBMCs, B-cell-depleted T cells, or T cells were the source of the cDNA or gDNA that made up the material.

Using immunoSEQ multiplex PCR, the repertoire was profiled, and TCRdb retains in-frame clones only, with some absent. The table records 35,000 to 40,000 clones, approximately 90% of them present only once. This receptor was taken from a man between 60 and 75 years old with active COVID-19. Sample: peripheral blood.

Written as DNA, the CDR3 is TGTGCCTCGAGGACTAGCGGACCCCCCTACAATGAGCAGTTCTTC. Amino acid sequence: CASRTSGPPYNEQFF. The gene calls are TRBV27 and TRBJ2-1, with 10 bases identical to TRBD2. The germline V gene has CDR1 MNHEY and CDR2 SMNVEV (reference sequence). CDR3 length equals 15 residues. V lost 11 bases and J lost 2; bases outside the gene matches: 9.